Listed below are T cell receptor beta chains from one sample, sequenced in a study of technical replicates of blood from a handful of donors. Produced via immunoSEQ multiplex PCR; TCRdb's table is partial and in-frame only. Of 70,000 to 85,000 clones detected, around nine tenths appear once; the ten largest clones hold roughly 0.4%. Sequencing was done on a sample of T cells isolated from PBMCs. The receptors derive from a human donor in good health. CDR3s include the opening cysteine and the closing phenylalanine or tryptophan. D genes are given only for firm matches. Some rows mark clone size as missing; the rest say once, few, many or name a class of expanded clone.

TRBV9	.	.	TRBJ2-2	CASSAWTDGTGELFF	TGTGCCAGCAGCGCCTGGACAGACGGCACCGGGGAGCTGTTTTTT
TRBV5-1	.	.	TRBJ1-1	CASSQFEVFDTEAFF	TGCGCCAGCAGCCAATTCGAGGTATTCGACACTGAAGCTTTCTTT
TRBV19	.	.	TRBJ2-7	CASSISSAGVEQYF	TGTGCCAGTAGTATAAGCTCGGCAGGGGTTGAGCAGTACTTC
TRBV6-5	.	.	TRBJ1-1	CASSYSTGATEAFF	TGTGCCAGCAGTTACTCTACAGGAGCCACTGAAGCTTTCTTT
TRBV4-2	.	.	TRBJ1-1	CASSQDLEGKEAFF	TGTGCCAGCAGCCAAGATCTGGAGGGGAAGGAGGCTTTCTTT
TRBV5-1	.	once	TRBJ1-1	CASSLFRLDTEAFF	TGCGCCAGCAGCTTATTCAGGTTGGACACTGAAGCTTTCTTT
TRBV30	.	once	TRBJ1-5	CAWTGQTSNQPQHF	TGTGCCTGGACGGGACAAACTAGCAATCAGCCCCAGCATTTT
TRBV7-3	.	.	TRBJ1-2	CASSLIGDYGYTF	TGTGCCAGCAGCTTAATAGGGGACTATGGCTACACCTTC
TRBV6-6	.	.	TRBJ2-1	CASSLAGDEQFF	TGTGCCAGCAGTCTCGCAGGTGATGAGCAGTTCTTC
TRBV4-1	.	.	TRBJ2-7	CASSQGTDSSYEQYF	TGCGCCAGCAGCCAAGGTACGGACTCTTCCTACGAGCAGTACTTC
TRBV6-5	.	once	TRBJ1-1	CASTIDRNTEAFF	TGTGCCAGCACCATAGACAGGAACACTGAAGCTTTCTTT
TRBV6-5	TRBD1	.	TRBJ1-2	CASSRQGAGGYTF	TGTGCCAGCAGTAGACAGGGGGCCGGTGGCTACACCTTC
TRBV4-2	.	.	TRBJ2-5	CASSQEGAFQETQYF	TGTGCCAGCAGCCAAGAGGGAGCATTCCAAGAGACCCAGTACTTC
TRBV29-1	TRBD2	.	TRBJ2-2	CSGFAGRESVGELFF	TGCAGCGGCTTTGCGGGGAGGGAGTCTGTCGGGGAGCTGTTTTTT
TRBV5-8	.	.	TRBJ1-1	CASSFKRGGTEAFF	TGTGCCAGCAGCTTCAAACGGGGTGGCACTGAAGCTTTCTTT
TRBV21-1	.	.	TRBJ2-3	CATLTKRSSTDTQYF	TGTGCCACCTTGACCAAGCGGAGTAGCACAGATACGCAGTATTTT
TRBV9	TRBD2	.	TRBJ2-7	CASSVSGSIYEQYF	TGTGCCAGCAGCGTTAGCGGGAGCATATACGAGCAGTACTTC
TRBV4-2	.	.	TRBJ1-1	CASSLNMNTEAFF	TGTGCCAGCAGTTTGAACATGAACACTGAAGCTTTCTTT
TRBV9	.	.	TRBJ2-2	CASSVPGFTGELFF	TGTGCCAGCAGCGTACCAGGGTTCACCGGGGAGCTGTTTTTT
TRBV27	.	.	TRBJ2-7	CASSFTPGSYEQYF	TGTGCCAGCAGTTTCACGCCAGGGTCCTACGAGCAGTACTTC
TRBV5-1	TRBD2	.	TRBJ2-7	CASSLEREIFEQYF	TGCGCCAGCAGCTTAGAGCGGGAGATTTTCGAGCAGTACTTC
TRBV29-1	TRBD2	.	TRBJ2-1	CSVEGGIAGGYNEQFF	TGCAGCGTTGAAGGGGGAATAGCGGGAGGTTACAATGAGCAGTTCTTC
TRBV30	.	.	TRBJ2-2	CARQVSGELFF	TGTGCCCGACAGGTTAGCGGGGAGCTGTTTTTT
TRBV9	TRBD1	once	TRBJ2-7	CASSGTGGYEQYF	TGTGCCAGCAGCGGGACAGGGGGCTACGAGCAGTACTTC
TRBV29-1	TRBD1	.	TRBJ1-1	CSVETFLGTAKAFF	TGCAGCGTTGAGACTTTTTTGGGGACAGCCAAAGCTTTCTTT
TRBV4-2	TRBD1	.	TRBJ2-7	CASSQSGQGKLFYEQYF	TGTGCCAGCAGCCAATCTGGACAGGGGAAATTATTCTACGAGCAGTACTTC